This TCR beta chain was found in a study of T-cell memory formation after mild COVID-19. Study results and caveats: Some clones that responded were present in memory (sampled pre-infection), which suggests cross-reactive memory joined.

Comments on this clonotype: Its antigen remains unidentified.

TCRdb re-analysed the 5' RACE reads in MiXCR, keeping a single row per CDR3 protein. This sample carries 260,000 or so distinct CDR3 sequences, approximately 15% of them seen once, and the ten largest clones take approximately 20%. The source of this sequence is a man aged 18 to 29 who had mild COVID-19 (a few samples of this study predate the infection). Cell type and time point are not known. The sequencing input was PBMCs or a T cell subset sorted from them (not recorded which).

The CDR3 spells CASSIAEDTEAFF. CDR3 in DNA: TGTGCCAGTAGTATAGCGGAGGACACTGAAGCTTTCTTT. V usage is TRBV19 and J usage is TRBJ1-1; D unclear. This CDR3 has 13 amino acids. CDR1 and CDR2 from the germline V gene are LNHDA and SQIVND (reference sequence). The ends were cut back, 1 base at V and 3 bases at J, with 6 bases in the middle.